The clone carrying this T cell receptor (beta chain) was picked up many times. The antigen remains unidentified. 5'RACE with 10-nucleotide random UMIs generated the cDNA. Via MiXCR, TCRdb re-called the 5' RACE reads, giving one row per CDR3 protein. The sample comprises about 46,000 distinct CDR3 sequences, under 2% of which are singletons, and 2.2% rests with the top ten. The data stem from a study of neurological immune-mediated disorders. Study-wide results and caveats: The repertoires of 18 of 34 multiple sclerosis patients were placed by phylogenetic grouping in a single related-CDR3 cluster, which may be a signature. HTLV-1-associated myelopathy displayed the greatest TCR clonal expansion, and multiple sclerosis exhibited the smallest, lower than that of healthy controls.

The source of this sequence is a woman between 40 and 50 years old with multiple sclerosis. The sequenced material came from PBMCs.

For the CDR3, the DNA is TGTGCCAGCAGTGAATTTGACGTAGAAAACCAGGGACACGAGCAGTACTTC. This codes for CASSEFDVENQGHEQYF. V is TRBV2 and J is TRBJ2-7, with D perhaps assigned TRBD1 or TRBD2 (5 bases each). CDR3 length equals 17 residues. With 2 bases removed from V and 5 bases from J, the gap between germline ends came to 22 bases. Germline values: CDR1 SNHLY, CDR2 FYNNEI.